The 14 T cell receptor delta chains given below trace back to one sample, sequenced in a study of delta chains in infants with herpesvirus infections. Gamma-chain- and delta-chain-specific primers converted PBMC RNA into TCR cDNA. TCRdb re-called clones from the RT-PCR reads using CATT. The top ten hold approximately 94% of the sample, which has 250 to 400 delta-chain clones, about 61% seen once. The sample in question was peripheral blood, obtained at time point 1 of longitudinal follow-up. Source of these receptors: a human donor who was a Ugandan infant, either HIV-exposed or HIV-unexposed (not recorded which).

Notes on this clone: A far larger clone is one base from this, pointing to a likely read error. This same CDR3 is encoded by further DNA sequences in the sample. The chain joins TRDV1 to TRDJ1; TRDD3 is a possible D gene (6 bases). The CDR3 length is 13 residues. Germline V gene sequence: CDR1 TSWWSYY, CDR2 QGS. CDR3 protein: CALGDFLADKLIF. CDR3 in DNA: TGTGCTCTGGGGGACTTCTTAGCCGATAAACTCATCTTT.

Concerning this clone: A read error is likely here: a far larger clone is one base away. DNA for the CDR3: TGTGCTCTTGGGGAAACGGTCCTTCACCCCGTACTGGGGGCCGAACCAAATAAACTCATCTTT. It is translated as CALGETVLHPVLGAEPNKLIF. The V and J genes are TRDV1 and TRDJ1; TRDD3 matches 8 bases. Germline V gives CDR1 TSWWSYY, CDR2 QGS. Trimming removed 2 bases from V and 6 bases from J; junction bases left unmatched: 26. The CDR3 covers 21 residues.

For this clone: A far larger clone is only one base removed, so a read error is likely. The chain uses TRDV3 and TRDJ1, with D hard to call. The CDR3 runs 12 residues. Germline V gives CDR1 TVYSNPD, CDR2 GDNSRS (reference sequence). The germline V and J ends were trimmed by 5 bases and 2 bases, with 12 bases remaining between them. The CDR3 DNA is TGTGCCCTCGCACGGCTGACCGATAAACTCATCTTT. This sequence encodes CALARLTDKLIF.

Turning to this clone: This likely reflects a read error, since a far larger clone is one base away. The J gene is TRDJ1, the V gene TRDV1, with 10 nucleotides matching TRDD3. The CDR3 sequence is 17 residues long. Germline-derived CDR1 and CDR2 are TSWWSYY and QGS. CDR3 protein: CALGPRGIRRNTNKLIF. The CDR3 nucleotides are TGTGCTCTTGGGCCACGGGGGATACGCAGGAACACCAATAAACTCATCTTT.

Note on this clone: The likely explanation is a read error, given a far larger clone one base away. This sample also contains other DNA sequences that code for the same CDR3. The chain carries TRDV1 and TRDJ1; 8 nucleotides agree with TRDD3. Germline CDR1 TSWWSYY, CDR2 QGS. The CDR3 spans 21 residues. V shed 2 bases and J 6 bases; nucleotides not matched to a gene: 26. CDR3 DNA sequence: TGTGCTCTTGGGGAAACGGCCCTTCACCCCGTACTGGGGGCCGAACCGAATAAACTCATCTTT. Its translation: CALGETALHPVLGAEPNKLIF.

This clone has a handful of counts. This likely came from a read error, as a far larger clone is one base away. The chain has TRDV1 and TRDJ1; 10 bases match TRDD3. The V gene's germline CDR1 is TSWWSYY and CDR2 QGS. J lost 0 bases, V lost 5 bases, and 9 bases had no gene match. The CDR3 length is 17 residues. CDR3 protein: CALGPRGIRRYTDKLIF. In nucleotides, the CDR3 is TGTGCTCTTGGGCCACGGGGGATACGCAGGTACACCGATAAACTCATCTTT.

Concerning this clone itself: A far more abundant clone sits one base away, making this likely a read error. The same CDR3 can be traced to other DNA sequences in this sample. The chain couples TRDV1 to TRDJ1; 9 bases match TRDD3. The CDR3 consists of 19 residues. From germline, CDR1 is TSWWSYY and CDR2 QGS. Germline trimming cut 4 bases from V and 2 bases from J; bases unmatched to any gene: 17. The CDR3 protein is CALGAPSLRGYGLTDKLIF. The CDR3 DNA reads TGTGCTCTTGGGGCCCCAAGCCTAAGGGGATACGGGTTGACCGATAAACTCATCTTT.

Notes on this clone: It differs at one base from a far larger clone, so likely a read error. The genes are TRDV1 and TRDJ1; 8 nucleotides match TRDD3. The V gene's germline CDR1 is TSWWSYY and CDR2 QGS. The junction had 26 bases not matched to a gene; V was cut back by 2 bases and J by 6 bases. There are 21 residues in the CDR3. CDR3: CALGETALHPVLGVEPNKLIF. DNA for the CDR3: TGTGCTCTTGGGGAAACGGCCCTTCACCCCGTACTGGGGGTCGAACCAAATAAACTCATCTTT.

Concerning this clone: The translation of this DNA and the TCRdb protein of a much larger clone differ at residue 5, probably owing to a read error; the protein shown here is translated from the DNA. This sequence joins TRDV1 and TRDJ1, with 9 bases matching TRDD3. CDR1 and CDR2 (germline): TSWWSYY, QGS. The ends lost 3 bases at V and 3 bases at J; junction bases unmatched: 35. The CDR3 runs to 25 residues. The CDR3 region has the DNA TGTGCTCTTGGGGACCGACCCGCCTTCCCCGGGTTTGGACTGGGGGACTCAACACCTCCCGATAAACTCATCTTT. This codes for CALGDRPAFPGFGLGDSTPPDKLIF.

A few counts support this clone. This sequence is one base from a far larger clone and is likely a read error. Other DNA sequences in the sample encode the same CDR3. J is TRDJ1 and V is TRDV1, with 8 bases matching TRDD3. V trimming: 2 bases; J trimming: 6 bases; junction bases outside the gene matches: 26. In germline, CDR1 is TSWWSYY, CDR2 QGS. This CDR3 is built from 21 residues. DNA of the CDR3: TGTGCTCTTGGGGAAACGGCCCTACACCCCGTACTGGGGGCCGAACCAAATAAACTCATCTTT. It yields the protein CALGETALHPVLGAEPNKLIF.

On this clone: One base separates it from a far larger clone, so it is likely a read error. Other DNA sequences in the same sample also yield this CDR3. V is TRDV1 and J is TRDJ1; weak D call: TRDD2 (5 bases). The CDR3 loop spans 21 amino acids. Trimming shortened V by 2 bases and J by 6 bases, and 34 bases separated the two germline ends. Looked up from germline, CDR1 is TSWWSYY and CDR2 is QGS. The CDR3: CALGETALHPVLGAEPNKLIF. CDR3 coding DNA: TGTGCTCTTGGGGAAACGGCCCTTCACCCCGTACTAGGGGCCGAACCAAATAAACTCATCTTT.

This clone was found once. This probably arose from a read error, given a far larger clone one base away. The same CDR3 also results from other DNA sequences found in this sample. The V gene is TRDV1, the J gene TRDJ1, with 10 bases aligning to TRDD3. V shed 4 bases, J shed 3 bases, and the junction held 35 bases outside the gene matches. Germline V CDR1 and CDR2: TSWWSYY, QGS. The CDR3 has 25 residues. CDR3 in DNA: TGTGCTCTTGGGGGCCGACCCGCCTTCCCCGGGTTTGGACTGGGGGATTCAACACCTCCCGATAAACTCATCTTT. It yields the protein CALGGRPAFPGFGLGDSTPPDKLIF.

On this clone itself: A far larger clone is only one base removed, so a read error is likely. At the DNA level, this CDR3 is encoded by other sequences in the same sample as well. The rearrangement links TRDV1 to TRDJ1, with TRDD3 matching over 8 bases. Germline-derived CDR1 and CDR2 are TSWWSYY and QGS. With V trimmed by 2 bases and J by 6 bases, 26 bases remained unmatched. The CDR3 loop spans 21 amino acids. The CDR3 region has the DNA TGTGCTCTTGGGGAAACGGCCCTTCACCCCGTACTGGGGGCCGAGCCAAATAAACTCATCTTT. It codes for CALGETALHPVLGAEPNKLIF.

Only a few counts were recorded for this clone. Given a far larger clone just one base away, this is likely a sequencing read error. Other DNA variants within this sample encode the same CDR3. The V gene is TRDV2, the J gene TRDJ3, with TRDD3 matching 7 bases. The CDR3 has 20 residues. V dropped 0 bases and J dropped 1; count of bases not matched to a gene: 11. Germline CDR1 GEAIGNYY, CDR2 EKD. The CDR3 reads CACDTAPAGGPSWDTRQMFF. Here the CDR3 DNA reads TGTGCCTGTGACACCGCACCCGCTGGGGGTCCGTCCTGGGACACCCGACAGATGTTTTTC.